This T cell receptor beta chain was documented in a study of control samples from healthy donors and cancer patients. Trimming left V 0 bases short and J 7 bases short, with 12 bases between. The CDR3 runs 14 residues. From germline, CDR1 is LGHNA and CDR2 YNFKEQ. Libraries were prepared by immunoSEQ multiplex PCR; TCRdb keeps only in-frame clonotypes and omits some of them. This table holds tens of thousands of clones, about 86% found once. The receptor comes from a woman in her 50s with lung cancer. The sample consisted of PBMCs. V usage is TRBV4-2 and J usage is TRBJ1-2; D perhaps matches TRBD1 (5 bases). CDR3 coding DNA: TGTGCCAGCAGCCAAGAATCCCAGGGACGTGGCTACACCTTC. It encodes CASSQESQGRGYTF.